This TCR beta chain is from a study of OX40 agonist ivuxolimab in advanced cancers. About the research overall: Earlier treatment with anti-PD-1, anti-PD-L1 or anti-CTLA-4 was permitted, and around 43% had received some.

Study-level findings and limits: At doses 0.1 to 3.0 mg/kg, CD4+ and CD8+ clones expanded.

TCRdb's table, derived via immunoSEQ multiplex PCR, lists solely in-frame clones and lacks some. The data hold about 79,000 clones, with 85% to 90% observed a single time. Turning to this clone: Its antigen remains unknown.

The V gene lost 1 base and the J gene lost 1 base, with 11 bases spanning the gap. This CDR3 region has 15 residues. The V gene's germline CDR1 is MDHEN and CDR2 SYDVKM. This chain uses TRBV28 with TRBJ2-7, with D possibly being TRBD2 (6 bases). The sequence derives from an adult with an advanced solid tumor such as melanoma, head and neck, liver or kidney cancer. Specimen: CD4+ or CD8+ T cells sorted from blood, collected in a trial of the OX40 agonist ivuxolimab. The chain's CDR3 is CASSLYPGVSYEQYF. The CDR3 DNA reads TGTGCCAGCAGTTTATATCCGGGAGTATCCTACGAGCAGTACTTC.